Shown below are 10 T cell receptor beta chains from a single sample sequenced in a study of cytomegalovirus exposure and HLA in healthy donors. Use of 60 Vbeta and 13 Jbeta primers characterized the PCR. Produced via immunoSEQ multiplex PCR; TCRdb's table is partial and in-frame only. The repertoire holds under 150,000 clones, with about 82% as singletons. Sequencing input: PBMCs. These receptors all come from a man between 25 and 39 years old in good health and CMV-seronegative.

The CDR3 is CASSDGGGAPDTQYF. Here the CDR3 DNA reads TGTGCCAGCAGTGATGGCGGGGGGGCCCCGGATACGCAGTATTTT. This chain links TRBV2 with TRBJ2-3; 9 bases fit TRBD2. The CDR3 is 15 residues long. From germline, CDR1 is SNHLY and CDR2 FYNNEI. The V segment lost 3 bases and the J segment 6 bases; nucleotides outside the gene matches: 7.

This chain links TRBV5-1 with TRBJ2-5; a weak D match, TRBD2 (6 bases). Germline V gene data show CDR1 as SGHRS and CDR2 as YFSETQ. The CDR3 runs to 13 residues. Deletions cut 5 bases from V and 1 base from J, with 9 bases between. CDR3 coding DNA: TGCGCCAGCAGTTTTAGCGGCCAAGAGACCCAGTACTTC. Its protein is CASSFSGQETQYF. Filled out from reference TRBV5-1 and TRBJ2-5, the complete variable domain reads KAGVTQTPRYLIKTRGQQVTLSCSPISGHRSVSWYQQTPGQGLQFLFEYFSETQRNKGNFPGRFSGRQFSNSRSEMNVSTLELGDSALYLCASSFSGQETQYFGPGTRLLVL.

This sequence joins TRBV19 and TRBJ2-5; 9 bases fit TRBD2. The CDR3 sequence is 15 residues long. V shed 5 bases, J shed 3 bases, and the junction held 7 bases outside the gene matches. From germline, CDR1 is LNHDA and CDR2 SQIVND (reference sequence). CDR3 protein: CASSPQRGAKETQYF. The CDR3 nucleotides are TGTGCCAGTAGTCCCCAGCGGGGGGCGAAAGAGACCCAGTACTTC.

V is TRBV6-6 and J is TRBJ1-1; D is perhaps TRBD1 (5 bases). Looked up from germline, CDR1 is MNHNY and CDR2 is SVGAGI (reference sequence). The CDR3 spans 15 residues. V was trimmed by 7 bases and J by 3 bases, leaving 18 bases between them. The CDR3 DNA follows: TGTGCCAGCACCTGGACACCGGCAAGGGACACTGAAGCTTTCTTT. It translates to CASTWTPARDTEAFF.

V usage is TRBV4-1 and J usage is TRBJ1-5; D is possibly TRBD1 (6 bases). This CDR3 is built from 15 residues. The germline CDR1 and CDR2 sequences are MGHRA and YSYEKL. The ends were cut back, 2 bases at V and 4 bases at J, with 12 bases in the middle. As DNA, the CDR3 is TGCGCCAGCAGCCAACCCGACAGGAAAAATCAGCCCCAGCATTTT. This gives the protein CASSQPDRKNQPQHF.

The chain links TRBV5-6 to TRBJ1-1; 7 nucleotides match TRBD1. There are 14 residues in the CDR3. The V gene's germline CDR1 is SGHDT and CDR2 YYEEEE. The V and J ends lost 1 base and 9 bases, in that order; junction bases with no gene match: 9. The CDR3 DNA reads as TGTGCCAGCAGCTTGACAGGACAGGTCGTGCAAGCTTTCTTT. The encoded protein is CASSLTGQVVQAFF.

The gene calls are TRBV13 and TRBJ2-7; D possibly corresponds to TRBD2 (6 bases). The ends were cut back, 5 bases at V and 7 bases at J, with 21 bases in the middle. The CDR3 consists of 15 residues. Germline V gives CDR1 PRHDT, CDR2 FYEKMQ (reference sequence). The CDR3 DNA follows: TGTGCCAGCAGCCAGCTAGGGCGAGCGGCGGGGGAGCAGTACTTC. This translates into CASSQLGRAAGEQYF.

V usage is TRBV5-4 and J usage is TRBJ2-3; 9 bases map to TRBD1. Trimming at V came to 3 bases and at J to 6 bases, leaving 8 bases not matched to a gene. CDR3 size: 15 residues. CDR1 is SGHNT, CDR2 YYREEE, per germline (reference sequence). DNA for the CDR3: TGTGCCAGCAGCTCCCTCGACAGGGGGGGGGATACGCAGTATTTT. Protein: CASSSLDRGGDTQYF.

This chain joins TRBV28 and TRBJ2-7; the D gene is possibly TRBD1 (6 bases). Trimming took off 3 bases at V and 5 bases at J, with 14 bases between the two ends. The CDR3 has 14 amino acids. Germline V gives CDR1 MDHEN, CDR2 SYDVKM. The CDR3 here is CASSFADRADEQYF. The CDR3 nucleotides are TGTGCCAGCAGTTTTGCGGACAGAGCCGACGAGCAGTACTTC.

The V call is TRBV9, the J call TRBJ2-3, with D perhaps matching TRBD1 (5 bases). This CDR3 contains 16 residues. CDR1 SGDLS and CDR2 YYNGEE come from the germline V gene. V was trimmed by 1 base and J by 1 base, leaving 13 bases between them. The CDR3 DNA is TGTGCCAGCAGCGTATCCTCAGGCAGGGGCACAGATACGCAGTATTTT. Residues: CASSVSSGRGTDTQYF.